This T cell receptor (beta chain) was recovered during a study of shared clonotypes between healthy human individuals. Findings and caveats of the study: Unshared clonotypes carried lower generation probabilities than those common to all four donors.

Authors' analysis steps: Without quality scores, immunoSEQ junctional reads could not be filtered like full-length reads. TCRdb's table, derived via immunoSEQ multiplex PCR, lists solely in-frame clones and lacks some. The DNA was the basis for D and trimming; V, J and clone size are from that table. The sample consists of 600,000 to 750,000 clones, 55% to 80% of them appearing once. To note about this clone: The antigen is unknown. The identical CDR3 is also encoded by other nucleotide sequences in the sample.

Trimming removed 2 bases at V and 2 bases at J, with 7 bases between. The CDR3 is 13 amino acids. Germline CDR1 and CDR2: SGHRS and YFSETQ. Every donor, a Caucasian adult, lived in Nashville, Tennessee. The rearrangement uses TRBV5-1 and TRBJ2-5; D uncertain. This TCR was recovered from a woman under 40 in good health. Source material: memory CD4+ T cells sorted from blood. Specified subset: CD45RA-negative fraction. The CDR3 DNA reads TGCGCCAGCAGCTTAGCCAGACAAGAGACCCAGTACTTC. Translation: CASSLARQETQYF.